The clone carrying this T cell receptor beta chain was recorded a few times. The data originate from a study of blood T cell repertoires in COVID-19. The overall study: The United States, Italy and Spain were the sources of the acute and convalescent COVID-19 samples. Sample material is recorded as cDNA or gDNA derived from T cells, B-cell-depleted T cells, or PBMCs.

Under the authors' procedure: Estimates of nucleated cell counts were drawn from the amplification of reference gene primers. Some clones are missing from TCRdb's copy, which holds only in-frame ones; the method was immunoSEQ multiplex PCR. The DNA gave D and trimming, while V, J and clone size come from that table. The profile shows some 38,000 clones, around four fifths of them singletons. The CDR3 contains 13 residues. CDR1 and CDR2 from the germline V gene are SQVTM and ANQGSEA. The V gene lost 6 bases and the J gene lost 7 bases, with 16 bases spanning the gap. The sample taken for sequencing was peripheral blood. The receptor was isolated from a man aged 50 or older with active COVID-19. This sequence joins TRBV29-1 and TRBJ2-1, with a weak D call TRBD2 (5 bases). The CDR3 protein is CSVWGVQVNEQFF. The CDR3, as DNA: TGCAGCGTATGGGGAGTCCAAGTTAATGAGCAGTTCTTC.